This entry features one TCR beta chain sequence. Germline V lookup: CDR1 SGHNT, CDR2 YYREEE (reference sequence). The CDR3 contains 16 residues. V was trimmed by 6 bases and J by 3 bases, leaving 21 bases between them. Profiling relied on immunoSEQ multiplex PCR, and the TCRdb table lists in-frame clones only, not all of them. The data show about 420,000 clones, approximately 88% seen once. This entry is derived from a study of Ad26.COV2.S vaccination and SARS-CoV-2 variants. Turning to the study itself: Ad26.COV2.S shots went into the muscle once or twice, 56 days apart.

Documented treatment: roughly 20 received Ad26.COV2.S at low or high dose, single or two shots; several received placebo; per-sample allocation not given. Sampling was done on day 63 after the first vaccine or placebo injection. The chain employs TRBV5-4 and TRBJ1-2; perhaps TRBD1 as D (5 bases). This TCR derives from a person aged 18-65 years who received the Ad26.COV2.S COVID-19 vaccine or a placebo. The sequences come from peripheral blood, collected in a trial of Ad26.COV2.S vaccine versus placebo. In DNA, the CDR3 is TGTGCCAGCACAACCAAATGGTCAGGAGGGGACTATGGCTACACCTTC. Amino acids: CASTTKWSGGDYGYTF.